The source of this T cell receptor (beta chain) is a study of blood T cells in healthy people across ages. Study in general: About one barcoded beta molecule was captured per two T cells (by template switching).

Using a J-beta primer mix together with a sample-barcoded 5' primer, a second PCR was run for roughly 7 to 11 cycles. TCRdb independently ran MiXCR on the 5' RACE reads; one entry per CDR3 protein. The sample has 1.4 million or so distinct CDR3 sequences, approximately 43% seen once. J lost 11 bases, V lost 3 bases, and 14 bases had no gene match. The CDR3 covers 15 residues. In its sample, this clonotype was seen a few times. For every donor, a draw yielded ten milliliters of peripheral blood. PBMCs were isolated at a quantity of at least 6 million per sample. The chain has TRBV12-3 or TRBV12-4 and TRBJ2-5; 8 bases agree with TRBD2. The sequenced material came from blood. This receptor was taken from a woman under 30 in good health. Written as DNA, the CDR3 is TGTGCCAGCAGTTTCTCGAGCGGGGGAGGGAATGAGCAGTACTTC. Its protein product is CASSFSSGGGNEQYF.